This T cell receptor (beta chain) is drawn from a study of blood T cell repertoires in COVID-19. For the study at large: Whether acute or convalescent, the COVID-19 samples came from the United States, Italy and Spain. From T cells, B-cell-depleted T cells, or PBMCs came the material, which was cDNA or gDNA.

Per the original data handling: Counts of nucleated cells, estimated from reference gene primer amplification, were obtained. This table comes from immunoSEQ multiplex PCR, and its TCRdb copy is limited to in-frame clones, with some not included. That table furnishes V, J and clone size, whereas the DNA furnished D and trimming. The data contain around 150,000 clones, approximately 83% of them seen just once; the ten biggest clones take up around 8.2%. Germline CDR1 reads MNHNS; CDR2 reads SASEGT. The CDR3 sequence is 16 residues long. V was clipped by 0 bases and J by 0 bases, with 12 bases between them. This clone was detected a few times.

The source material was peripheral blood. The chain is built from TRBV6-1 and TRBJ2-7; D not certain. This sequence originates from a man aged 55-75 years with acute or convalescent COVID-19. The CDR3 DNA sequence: TGTGCCAGCAGTGAAGCTCGACTCCTCCTCTCCTACGAGCAGTACTTC. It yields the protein CASSEARLLLSYEQYF.